This TCR beta chain was sequenced for a study of beta chain features in type 1 diabetes. As every portion of the isolated RNA was reverse transcribed, the sequencing read expressed TCRB transcripts. This table comes from immunoSEQ multiplex PCR, and its TCRdb copy is limited to in-frame clones, with some not included. The data contain 230,000 or so clones, around 15% of them singletons. The V and J ends lost 7 bases and 7 bases respectively, with 17 bases between them. The germline V gene has CDR1 SQVTM and CDR2 ANQGSEA. The CDR3 extends over 13 amino acids. Study results and limitations: Within the patient group, naive, central memory and Treg TCRB repertoires appeared more similar to each other than within healthy donors. For Type 1 diabetes patients, all four CD4+ subsets carried TCRB CDR3s that were moderately but significantly shorter.

Sorting based on CD45RO/CCR7/CD25/CD127/CD95/CD27 separated CD4+ naive, central memory, regulatory and stem cell-like memory cells. This clone was counted a few times. Its specificity is not known. This sequence originates from a man aged 30 to 45 with type 1 diabetes. The specimen sequenced was naive CD4+ T cells from blood. The genes are TRBV29-1 and TRBJ2-1, with D possibly matching TRBD1 (6 bases). The chain's CDR3 is CSGKNREWNEQFF. In nucleotides, the CDR3 is TGCAGCGGGAAAAACAGGGAGTGGAATGAGCAGTTCTTC.